The 25 T cell receptor beta chains below were found in one sample sequenced in a study of identical twins. TCRdb independently ran MiXCR on the 5' RACE reads; one entry per CDR3 protein. The table records hundreds of thousands of distinct CDR3 sequences, about 7.1% of them present only once. The same data also contributed to another study, on yellow fever vaccine responses in identical twins.

The source material was PBMCs. The receptors originated from a woman aged 18-29 years in good health.

This clonotype was counted many times. The chain joins TRBV3-1 to TRBJ2-2; D uncertain. Germline lookup yields CDR1 LGHDT and CDR2 YNNKEL (reference sequence). V lost 2 bases and J lost 5, with 9 bases in between. This CDR3 has 14 residues. This CDR3 is CASSQLRGTGELFF. In nucleotides, the CDR3 is TGTGCCAGCAGCCAATTGAGAGGTACCGGGGAGCTGTTTTTT.

The V gene is TRBV15, the J gene TRBJ2-1; 12 bases map to TRBD2. The CDR3 is 18 residues long. The junction had 10 bases not matched to a gene; V was cut back by 0 bases and J by 7 bases. Germline V gives CDR1 LNHNV, CDR2 YYDKDF (reference sequence). Written as DNA, the CDR3 is TGTGCCACCAGCAGAGATCCCCTACTAGCGGGAGGACCTAATGAGCAGTTCTTC. This translates into CATSRDPLLAGGPNEQFF.

The rearrangement uses TRBV5-4 and TRBJ2-3; weak D call: TRBD1 (6 bases). The CDR3 extends over 15 amino acids. CDR1 and CDR2 from the germline V gene are SGHNT and YYREEE (reference sequence). V gave up 2 bases and J gave up 1 base, with 11 bases separating them. Written as DNA, the CDR3 is TGTGCCAGCAGCTTCAGGGGATACGGCACAGATACGCAGTATTTT. It is translated as CASSFRGYGTDTQYF.

The V gene is TRBV6-1, the J gene TRBJ2-7; D possibly uses TRBD1 or TRBD2 (5 bases each). This CDR3 comprises 16 residues. V gave up 7 bases and J gave up 6 bases, with 25 bases separating them. Germline V gene data show CDR1 as MNHNS and CDR2 as SASEGT. The CDR3 sequence: CASNPGTASGVREQYV. In nucleotides, the CDR3 is TGTGCCAGCAATCCAGGGACGGCCAGCGGTGTTCGCGAGCAGTACGTC.

Only a few counts were recorded for this clonotype. The chain recombines TRBV2 with TRBJ2-2; TRBD2 agrees at 8 bases. V gave up 6 bases and J gave up 10 bases; unmatched junction bases: 16. This CDR3 is 16 amino acids long. The germline gives CDR1 SNHLY, CDR2 FYNNEI. The CDR3 region is CASSNPAGGTLMELFF. CDR3 DNA: TGTGCCAGCAGCAATCCGGCGGGGGGCACACTAATGGAGCTGTTTTTT.

The J gene is TRBJ2-3, the V gene TRBV21-1; the table's D call TRBD1 went unverified against the DNA. TRBV21-1 is deemed a pseudogene. CDR3 size: 14 residues. CDR3 residues: CASGKGGGTDTQYF. The CDR3 region has the DNA TGTGCCAGCGGCAAGGGGGGGGGCACAGATACGCAGTATTTT.

The sample holds a few counts of this clonotype. The V gene is TRBV29-1, the J gene TRBJ2-7; 9 bases agree with TRBD1. Trimming removed 1 base from V and 4 bases from J; junction bases left unmatched: 11. The CDR3 is 16 amino acids. Germline V lookup: CDR1 SQVTM, CDR2 ANQGSEA. The CDR3 protein is CSVEGLVDRGQYEQYF. CDR3 sequence (DNA): TGCAGCGTTGAAGGTCTCGTGGACAGGGGACAATACGAGCAGTACTTC.

The rearrangement links TRBV11-2 to TRBJ2-1; 12 bases fit TRBD2. V trimming: 5 bases; J trimming: 9 bases; junction bases outside the gene matches: 8. Germline CDR1 is SGHAT and CDR2 is FQNNGV. This CDR3 comprises 15 residues. In DNA form, the CDR3 reads TGTGCCAGCAGCCCTACTAGCGGGAGGCCGAGTGAGCAGTTCTTC. This sequence encodes CASSPTSGRPSEQFF.

This clonotype was seen a handful of times. The chain combines TRBV11-2 with TRBJ1-2, with 7 bases aligning to TRBD1. This CDR3 has 15 amino acids. With V trimmed by 1 base and J by 5 bases, 7 bases remained unmatched. Germline lookup yields CDR1 SGHAT and CDR2 FQNNGV. CDR3 sequence: CASSLGRQGWYGYTF. CDR3 DNA: TGTGCCAGCAGCTTAGGTCGACAGGGTTGGTATGGCTACACCTTC. The variable domain in full, with the rest retrieved from reference TRBV11-2 and TRBJ1-2, is EAGVAQSPRYKIIEKRQSVAFWCNPISGHATLYWYQQILGQGPKLLIQFQNNGVVDDSQLPKDRFSAERLKGVDSTLKIQPAKLEDSAVYLCASSLGRQGWYGYTFGSGTRLTVV.

The genes are TRBV29-1 and TRBJ2-1, with D possibly TRBD2 on 6 matching bases. Looked up from germline, CDR1 is SQVTM and CDR2 is ANQGSEA. Trimming removed 4 bases from V and 7 bases from J, with 14 bases in between. The CDR3 spans 13 residues. The CDR3 DNA reads TGCAGCGTTGGACTAGGGTCGTTGAATGAGCAGTTCTTC. Amino acids: CSVGLGSLNEQFF.

This clonotype was recorded many times. This rearrangement joins TRBV10-3 to TRBJ1-1; D gene unclear. CDR1 is ENHRY, CDR2 SYGVKD, per germline. V gave up 3 bases and J gave up 7 bases, with 15 bases separating them. CDR3 size: 14 residues. CDR3 DNA sequence: TGTGCCATCAGTGATCACCTCTTGCCTGTTGAAGCTTTCTTT. Encoded protein: CAISDHLLPVEAFF.

This chain links TRBV5-1 with TRBJ2-3; TRBD1 or TRBD2 may be the D gene (5 bases each). Trimming stripped 6 bases from V and 5 bases from J, with 16 bases between. CDR1 and CDR2 from the germline V gene are SGHRS and YFSETQ. The length of the CDR3 is 14 residues. CDR3 sequence: CASTYFGGIDTQYF. For the CDR3, the DNA is TGCGCCAGCACCTACTTTGGGGGTATAGATACGCAGTATTTT.

This clonotype appeared many times. The chain employs TRBV11-3 and TRBJ1-3; 10 bases are shared with TRBD1. The V gene end was trimmed by 4 bases and the J gene end by 2 bases; junction bases not matched to a gene: 5. Germline lookup yields CDR1 SGHNT and CDR2 YENEEA. The CDR3 runs to 16 residues. The CDR3 nucleotides are TGTGCCAGCAGCTGGTGGGGACAGGGGCCTGGAAACACCATATATTTT. This gives the protein CASSWWGQGPGNTIYF.

The rearrangement uses TRBV9 and TRBJ2-5; unclear D gene. The CDR3 spans 14 residues. Trimming removed 0 bases at V and 2 bases at J, with 8 bases between. Germline V lookup: CDR1 SGDLS, CDR2 YYNGEE. In DNA form, the CDR3 reads TGTGCCAGCAGCGTAGATTGGGGTCAAGAGACCCAGTACTTC. As protein: CASSVDWGQETQYF.

This clonotype was recorded many times. The rearrangement joins TRBV10-3 to TRBJ1-1, with TRBD1 as a possible D gene (6 bases). Trimming removed 6 bases at V and 1 base at J, with 12 bases between. The germline gives CDR1 ENHRY, CDR2 SYGVKD. This CDR3 is built from 14 residues. The CDR3 sequence is CAISPGGGNTEAFF. CDR3 nucleotide sequence: TGTGCCATCAGCCCCGGAGGGGGGAACACTGAAGCTTTCTTT.

The chain has TRBV6-1 and TRBJ1-3, with TRBD1 as a possible D gene (6 bases). CDR3 length: 15 residues. V was trimmed by 4 bases and J by 4 bases, leaving 14 bases between them. Per the germline V gene, CDR1 is MNHNS and CDR2 is SASEGT. This CDR3 reads CASSGRTAAGNTIYF. The CDR3 bases are TGTGCCAGCAGTGGCCGGACAGCGGCCGGAAACACCATATATTTT.

The CDR3 loop reads CASSQRAVGNEQFF. The CDR3 nucleotides read TGTGCCAGCAGCCAACGCGCAGTTGGCAATGAGCAGTTCTTC. The chain links TRBV3-1 to TRBJ2-1; D ambiguous. This CDR3 spans 14 amino acids. Germline values: CDR1 LGHDT, CDR2 YNNKEL (reference sequence). The V end was cut by 2 bases, the J end by 6 bases, with 11 bases between.

Ten or more counts support this clonotype. The chain carries TRBV4-1 and TRBJ2-7; weak D call: TRBD2 (5 bases). The germline V gene has CDR1 MGHRA and CDR2 YSYEKL. The CDR3 sequence is 14 residues long. Trimming cost V 2 bases and J 0 bases, with 8 bases left between them. The CDR3 region is CASSQPGISYEQYF. DNA for the CDR3: TGCGCCAGCAGCCAACCGGGGATCTCCTACGAGCAGTACTTC.

This clonotype appeared a few times. The chain carries TRBV5-4 and TRBJ1-4, with 8 bases identical to TRBD1. V lost 4 bases to trimming and J lost 5 bases; unmatched junction nucleotides: 4. Germline CDR1 SGHNT, CDR2 YYREEE (reference sequence). The CDR3 is made up of 14 amino acids. In DNA form, the CDR3 reads TGTGCCAGCAGCCTCCGGACAGGGAATGAAAAACTGTTTTTT. It is translated as CASSLRTGNEKLFF.

This clonotype has only a few counts. The rearrangement joins TRBV5-1 to TRBJ2-1; 8 positions agree with TRBD1. The CDR3 is 15 residues long. The V gene's germline CDR1 is SGHRS and CDR2 YFSETQ. V was clipped by 5 bases and J by 0 bases; unmatched bases: 4. The DNA of the CDR3 is TGCGCCAGCAGTTCGGACAGGGACTCCTACAATGAGCAGTTCTTC. Translation: CASSSDRDSYNEQFF.

The chain carries TRBV7-9 and TRBJ2-7; D remains ambiguous. This CDR3 spans 13 amino acids. Germline CDR1 reads SEHNR; CDR2 reads FQNEAQ (reference sequence). Trimming removed 1 base from V and 3 bases from J, with 7 bases in between. The CDR3 is CASSLDGVYEQYV. The CDR3 region has the DNA TGTGCCAGCAGCTTAGATGGGGTCTACGAGCAGTACGTC.

The sample holds many counts of this clonotype. This chain joins TRBV29-1 and TRBJ1-1; D is possibly TRBD1 (6 bases). V lost 6 bases and J 7 bases, leaving 15 bases between the germline ends. There are 12 residues in the CDR3. Germline CDR1 SQVTM, CDR2 ANQGSEA. The CDR3 region has the DNA TGCAGCGTCGGGACACCAAACCGTGAAGCTTTCTTT. Protein product: CSVGTPNREAFF.

This clonotype came up many times. V is TRBV5-1 and J is TRBJ2-2; D uncertain. Trimming removed 0 bases from V and 8 bases from J, with 8 bases in between. The CDR3 contains 13 residues. Germline lookup yields CDR1 SGHRS and CDR2 YFSETQ. The CDR3 sequence is CASSLVISGELFF. The DNA of the CDR3 is TGCGCCAGCAGCTTGGTTATATCGGGGGAGCTGTTTTTT.

In its sample, this clonotype was seen many times. The rearrangement links TRBV5-1 to TRBJ2-1, with 11 bases that match TRBD2. The germline V gene has CDR1 SGHRS and CDR2 YFSETQ. The CDR3 spans 16 residues. The V gene end was trimmed by 3 bases and the J gene end by 2 bases; junction bases not matched to a gene: 4. The CDR3 DNA is TGCGCCAGCAGCTATTTAGCGGGAGGGCCCTACAATGAGCAGTTCTTC. This codes for CASSYLAGGPYNEQFF. The entire variable domain, with the rest obtained from reference TRBV5-1 and TRBJ2-1, is as follows: KAGVTQTPRYLIKTRGQQVTLSCSPISGHRSVSWYQQTPGQGLQFLFEYFSETQRNKGNFPGRFSGRQFSNSRSEMNVSTLELGDSALYLCASSYLAGGPYNEQFFGPGTRLTVL.

This clonotype was counted at least ten times. J is TRBJ2-7 and V is TRBV29-1, with 10 nucleotides matching TRBD2. CDR1 is SQVTM and CDR2 is ANQGSEA in the germline V gene. The CDR3 spans 14 residues. Unmatched junction bases numbered 3, after V lost 2 bases and J lost 2 bases. CDR3 sequence reads: CSVETTSGAYEQYF. In DNA, the CDR3 is TGCAGCGTTGAAACTACTAGCGGGGCCTACGAGCAGTACTTC.